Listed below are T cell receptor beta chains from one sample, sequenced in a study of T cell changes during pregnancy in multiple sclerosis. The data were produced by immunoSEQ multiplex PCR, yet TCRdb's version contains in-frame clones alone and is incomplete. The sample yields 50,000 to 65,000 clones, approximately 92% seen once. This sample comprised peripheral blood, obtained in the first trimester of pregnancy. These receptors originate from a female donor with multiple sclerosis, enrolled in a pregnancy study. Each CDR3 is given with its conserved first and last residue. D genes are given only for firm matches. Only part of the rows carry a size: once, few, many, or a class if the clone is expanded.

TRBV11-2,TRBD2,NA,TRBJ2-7,CASSGLAGGNEQYF,TGTGCCAGCAGCGGCCTAGCGGGCGGGAACGAGCAGTACTTC
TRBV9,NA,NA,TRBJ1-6,CASSRTVHLLGNNSPLHF,TGTGCCAGCAGCCGGACAGTCCATCTCCTGGGAAATAATTCACCCCTCCACTTT
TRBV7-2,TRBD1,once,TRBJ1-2,CASSSGGGRGNYGYTF,TGTGCCAGCAGCTCCGGGGGCGGCAGGGGGAACTATGGCTACACCTTC
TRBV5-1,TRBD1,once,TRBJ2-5,CASSLGQGRETQYF,TGCGCCAGCAGCTTGGGACAGGGTAGGGAGACCCAGTACTTC
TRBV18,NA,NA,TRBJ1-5,CASSPYPAALGQPQHF,TGTGCCAGCTCGCCCTATCCGGCGGCCCTTGGTCAGCCCCAGCATTTT
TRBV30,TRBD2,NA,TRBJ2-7,CAWRNGGDLYEQYF,TGTGCCTGGAGGAACGGGGGGGACCTCTACGAGCAGTACTTC
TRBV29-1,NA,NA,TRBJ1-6,CSVEGPSPNSPLHF,TGCAGCGTTGAAGGGCCCAGTCCCAATTCACCCCTCCACTTT
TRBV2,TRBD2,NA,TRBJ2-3,CASSPGTSGEDTQYF,TGTGCCAGCAGTCCCGGGACTAGCGGGGAAGATACGCAGTATTTT
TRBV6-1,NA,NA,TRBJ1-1,CASPREILNTEAFF,TGTGCCAGTCCGAGGGAGATTTTGAACACTGAAGCTTTCTTT
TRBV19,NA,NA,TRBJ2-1,CASRGGLAPGRNEQFF,TGTGCCAGTAGAGGTGGGCTAGCGCCAGGGAGGAATGAGCAGTTCTTC
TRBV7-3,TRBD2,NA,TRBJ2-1,CASSLGPTGAGNNEQFF,TGTGCCAGCAGCCTCGGCCCTACGGGAGCGGGGAACAATGAGCAGTTCTTC
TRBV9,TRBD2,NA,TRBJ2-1,CASRPTSGGYNEQFF,TGTGCCAGCAGGCCGACTAGCGGGGGGTACAATGAGCAGTTCTTC
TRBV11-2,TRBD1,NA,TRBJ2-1,CASSPGTGWSYNEQFF,TGTGCCAGCAGCCCCGGGACAGGGTGGTCCTACAATGAGCAGTTCTTC
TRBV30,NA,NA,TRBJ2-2,CAWSGSRDYTGELFF,TGTGCCTGGAGCGGCAGCAGGGACTACACCGGGGAGCTGTTTTTT
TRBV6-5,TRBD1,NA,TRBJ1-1,CASSPRQGYRAFF,TGTGCCAGCAGTCCACGACAGGGATACCGGGCTTTCTTT
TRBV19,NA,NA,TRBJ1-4,CASSSEKLFF,TGTGCCAGTAGCAGTGAAAAACTGTTTTTT
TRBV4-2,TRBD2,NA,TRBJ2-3,CASSRERAGGSDTQYF,TGTGCCAGCAGCCGGGAGAGAGCGGGGGGGTCAGATACGCAGTATTTT
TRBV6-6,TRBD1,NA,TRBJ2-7,CASSLGQGTEQYF,TGTGCCAGCAGCCTAGGACAGGGTACTGAGCAGTACTTC
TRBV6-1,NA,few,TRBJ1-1,CASSVGPNTEAFF,TGTGCCAGCAGTGTTGGCCCGAACACTGAAGCTTTCTTT
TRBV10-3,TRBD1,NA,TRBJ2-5,CAISENPPGGGETQYF,TGTGCCATCAGTGAGAACCCCCCAGGGGGCGGAGAGACCCAGTACTTC
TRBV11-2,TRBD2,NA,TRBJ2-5,CASSLAQRGGKTQYF,TGTGCCAGCAGCTTAGCCCAGCGGGGGGGGAAGACCCAGTACTTC
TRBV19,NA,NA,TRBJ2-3,CASRPTPVAVADTQYF,TGTGCCAGTAGACCCACCCCTGTAGCGGTTGCAGATACGCAGTATTTT
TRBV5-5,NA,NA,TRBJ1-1,CASTPGRGLLNTEAFF,TGTGCCAGCACCCCGGGGAGGGGATTGCTGAACACTGAAGCTTTCTTT
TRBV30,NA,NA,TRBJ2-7,CAWRATGAYEQYF,TGTGCCTGGAGGGCGACCGGAGCCTACGAGCAGTACTTC
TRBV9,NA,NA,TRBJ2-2,CASSVALNTGELFF,TGTGCCAGCAGCGTAGCCCTTAACACCGGGGAGCTGTTTTTT
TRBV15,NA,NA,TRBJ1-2,CATSRRGGDYGYTF,TGTGCCACCAGCAGGCGGGGGGGGGACTATGGCTACACCTTC